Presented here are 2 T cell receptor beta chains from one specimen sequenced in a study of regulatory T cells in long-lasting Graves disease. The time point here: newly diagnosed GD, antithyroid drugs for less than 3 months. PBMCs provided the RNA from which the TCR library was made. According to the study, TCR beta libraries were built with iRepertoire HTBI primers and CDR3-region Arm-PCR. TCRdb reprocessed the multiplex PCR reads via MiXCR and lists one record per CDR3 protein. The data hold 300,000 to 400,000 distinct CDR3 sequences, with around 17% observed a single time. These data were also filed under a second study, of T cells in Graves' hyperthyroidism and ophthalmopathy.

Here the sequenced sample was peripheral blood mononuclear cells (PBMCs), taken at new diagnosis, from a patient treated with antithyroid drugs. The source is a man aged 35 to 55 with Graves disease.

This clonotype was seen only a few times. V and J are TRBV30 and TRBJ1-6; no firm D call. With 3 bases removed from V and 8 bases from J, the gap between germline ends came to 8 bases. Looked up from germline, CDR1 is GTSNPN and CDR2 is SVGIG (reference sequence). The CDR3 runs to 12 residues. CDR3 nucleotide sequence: TGTGCCTGGAGCCCCGATTATTCACCCCTCCACTTT. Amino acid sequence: CAWSPDYSPLHF. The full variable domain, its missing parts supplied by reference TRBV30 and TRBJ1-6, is SQTIHQWPATLVQPVGSPLSLECTVEGTSNPNLYWYRQAAGRGLQLLFYSVGIGQISSEVPQNLSASRPQDRQFILSSKKLLLSDSGFYLCAWSPDYSPLHFGNGTRLTVT.

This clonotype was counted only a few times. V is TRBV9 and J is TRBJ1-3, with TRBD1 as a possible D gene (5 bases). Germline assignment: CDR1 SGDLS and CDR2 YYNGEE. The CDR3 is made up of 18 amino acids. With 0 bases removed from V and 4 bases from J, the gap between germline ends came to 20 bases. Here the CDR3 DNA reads TGTGCCAGCAGCGTAGCTGGAGGGGCCGCGCCTGCCGGAAACACCATATATTTT. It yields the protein CASSVAGGAAPAGNTIYF.